The 13 T cell receptor beta chains listed next were all sequenced from one sample in a study of control samples from healthy donors and cancer patients. The table came from immunoSEQ multiplex PCR; TCRdb's copy has only in-frame clones and leaves some out. This sample has some 66,000 clones, with roughly 85% found just once. The specimen sequenced was blood. These receptors came from a man aged 35 to 55 in good health.

The chain has TRBV15 and TRBJ2-7; 8 positions match TRBD2. The CDR3 has 16 amino acids. The trim removed 0 bases at V and 2 bases at J, leaving 6 bases unmatched. The germline V gene has CDR1 LNHNV and CDR2 YYDKDF (reference sequence). The CDR3 DNA is TGTGCCACCAGCAGAGACCTCCGGGAGGGTGCCTACGAGCAGTACTTC. Protein product: CATSRDLREGAYEQYF.

This sequence joins TRBV2 and TRBJ1-5; TRBD1 agrees at 8 bases. The CDR3 is made up of 15 amino acids. Trimming removed 6 bases from V and 4 bases from J; junction bases left unmatched: 8. Per germline, CDR1 SNHLY and CDR2 FYNNEI. This CDR3 is CASRFDRGRNQPQHF. The CDR3 DNA sequence: TGTGCCAGCAGGTTCGACAGGGGTCGGAATCAGCCCCAGCATTTT. The whole variable domain, filled in from reference TRBV2 and TRBJ1-5, reads EPEVTQTPSHQVTQMGQEVILRCVPISNHLYFYWYRQILGQKVEFLVSFYNNEISEKSEIFDDQFSVERPDGSNFTLKIRSTKLEDSAMYFCASRFDRGRNQPQHFGDGTRLSIL.

The chain has TRBV19 and TRBJ1-1; weak D call: TRBD1 (5 bases). CDR1 is LNHDA and CDR2 is SQIVND in the germline V gene (reference sequence). The length of the CDR3 is 15 residues. Trimming stripped 6 bases from V and 0 bases from J, with 14 bases between. The CDR3 spells CASSSPGRLNTEAFF. CDR3 DNA sequence: TGTGCCAGTAGCTCCCCGGGACGTCTGAACACTGAAGCTTTCTTT.

The chain has TRBV19 and TRBJ1-3; 10 nucleotides align to TRBD1. The V gene end was trimmed by 6 bases and the J gene end by 2 bases; junction bases not matched to a gene: 4. The CDR3 consists of 15 residues. CDR1 LNHDA and CDR2 SQIVND come from the germline V gene (reference sequence). CDR3 protein: CASSRQGAAGNTIYF. The CDR3, as DNA: TGTGCCAGTAGCAGACAGGGGGCGGCTGGAAACACCATATATTTT.

V usage is TRBV19 and J usage is TRBJ2-7; D possibly corresponds to TRBD1 (6 bases). The CDR3 totals 14 residues. Germline V gene sequence: CDR1 LNHDA, CDR2 SQIVND (reference sequence). V was shortened by 0 bases and J by 2 bases, with 8 bases between the two germline ends. The CDR3 region is CASSIDNRAYEQYF. The CDR3, as DNA: TGTGCCAGTAGTATAGATAACAGGGCCTACGAGCAGTACTTC.

This clone came up a few times. V and J are TRBV18 and TRBJ2-7; 9 nucleotides line up with TRBD2. The CDR3 extends over 14 amino acids. After removal of 3 bases from V and 2 bases from J, the junction contained 2 bases not matched to a gene. Germline lookup yields CDR1 KGHSH and CDR2 LQKENI. The CDR3 spells CASSPAGGPYEQYF. The CDR3 coding sequence is TGTGCCAGCTCACCGGCGGGAGGGCCCTACGAGCAGTACTTC. The full variable domain, rest sourced from reference TRBV18 and TRBJ2-7, is NAGVMQNPRHLVRRRGQEARLRCSPMKGHSHVYWYRQLPEEGLKFMVYLQKENIIDESGMPKERFSAEFPKEGPSILRIQQVVRGDSAAYFCASSPAGGPYEQYFGPGTRLTVT.

The chain carries TRBV19 and TRBJ1-1; 7 bases are shared with TRBD1. The V and J ends lost 4 bases and 0 bases, in that order; junction bases with no gene match: 2. The CDR3 extends over 14 amino acids. CDR1 is LNHDA and CDR2 is SQIVND in the germline V gene (reference sequence). The CDR3 sequence is CASSNRGLNTEAFF. Written as DNA, the CDR3 is TGTGCCAGTAGTAACAGGGGATTGAACACTGAAGCTTTCTTT.

This clone was detected only once. J is TRBJ2-1 and V is TRBV7-2; the match to TRBD2 covers 10 bases. Unmatched junction bases numbered 7, after V lost 3 bases and J lost 8 bases. Germline CDR1 SGHTA, CDR2 FQGNSA. This CDR3 region has 15 residues. The CDR3 spells CASSLPGLAIHEQFF. CDR3 coding DNA: TGTGCCAGCAGCTTGCCGGGACTAGCGATCCATGAGCAGTTCTTC.

The chain carries TRBV28 and TRBJ2-3, with 9 bases that match TRBD1. Germline assignment: CDR1 MDHEN and CDR2 SYDVKM. The CDR3 length is 16 residues. V lost 6 bases, J lost 2 bases, and 9 bases stayed unmatched. The CDR3 spells CASSIQGAPDTDTQYF. The CDR3 region has the DNA TGTGCCAGCAGCATACAGGGGGCGCCGGACACAGATACGCAGTATTTT.

The chain is built from TRBV6-5 and TRBJ1-5; D is ambiguous. Germline V lookup: CDR1 MNHEY, CDR2 SVGAGI. The CDR3 runs to 10 residues. V was trimmed by 8 bases and J by 4 bases, leaving 3 bases between them. The CDR3 loop is CASLNQPQHF. As DNA, the CDR3 is TGTGCCAGCCTTAATCAGCCCCAGCATTTT.

CDR3 bases: TGTGCCAGCAGCTTACGGGGGGCCTACAATGAGCAGTTCTTC. As protein: CASSLRGAYNEQFF. The chain has TRBV11-3 and TRBJ2-1; 7 positions agree with TRBD2. Germline CDR1 reads SGHNT; CDR2 reads YENEEA. After removal of 2 bases from V and 2 bases from J, the junction contained 0 bases not matched to a gene. This CDR3 spans 14 amino acids.

This sequence joins TRBV29-1 and TRBJ1-2; a weak D match, TRBD1 (6 bases). The V end lost 7 bases, the J end lost 6 bases, and 12 bases lay between the germline ends. The CDR3 is 11 residues long. Germline CDR1 is SQVTM and CDR2 is ANQGSEA. This CDR3 reads CSAQGRDGYTF. CDR3 nucleotide sequence: TGCAGCGCACAGGGACGGGATGGCTACACCTTC.

The CDR3 nucleotides read TGTGCCAGCAGCCCCCTCAAAAGACAGGGGACCTACGAGCAGTACTTC. This codes for CASSPLKRQGTYEQYF. This rearrangement joins TRBV11-2 to TRBJ2-7; 8 bases line up with TRBD1. The germline V gene encodes CDR1 SGHAT and CDR2 FQNNGV. Trimming cost V 5 bases and J 2 bases; bases outside gene matches: 11. The CDR3 consists of 16 residues.